The next 20 T cell receptor beta chains were all read from a single sample in a study of T cells in Graves' hyperthyroidism and ophthalmopathy (dated by TCRdb to the late 2010s). The library was prepared using multiplex PCR. Reads for this sample came from an Illumina HiSeq 2000. The TCR beta CDR3 regions were amplified from RNA transcripts. For the first round of RT-PCR on the TCR CDR3, the HTBI primer set was used together with the Qiagen OneStep RT-PCR kit. In-frame beta chains were kept once TCRdb had trimmed the public reads at Q25 with fastp and called clones with MiXCR. Rows matching on CDR3 protein sequence are summarized as one entry with the most common DNA and genes. Recorded for this sample are fewer than 350,000 distinct CDR3 sequences; 15% to 20% of them occurred a single time. Together, the top ten hold about 16% of the sample. The sample taken for sequencing was blood. Receptors were obtained from a woman aged 40 to 50 with Graves' ophthalmopathy.

This clonotype occurred many times. This rearrangement joins TRBV6-1 to TRBJ1-2; D not resolved. CDR1 and CDR2 from the germline V gene are MNHNS and SASEGT. This CDR3 spans 14 amino acids. V lost 1 base, J lost 7 bases, and 13 bases lay in between. Written as DNA, the CDR3 is TGTGCCAGCAGTGAAGGCGAGTCCTCGTTTGGCTACACCTTC. Translation gives CASSEGESSFGYTF.

This clonotype showed up many times. The chain joins TRBV20-1 to TRBJ1-5; D is ambiguous. Per the germline V gene, CDR1 is DFQATT and CDR2 is SNEGSKA (reference sequence). This CDR3 contains 12 residues. Trimming took 6 bases from V and 3 from J, leaving 9 bases between them. CDR3 protein: CSARQSNQPQHF. CDR3 DNA sequence: TGCAGTGCGCGGCAGTCCAATCAGCCCCAGCATTTT.

In this sample, this clonotype turned up a few times. The chain recombines TRBV6-1 with TRBJ1-2; 7 positions agree with TRBD1. V trimming: 6 bases; J trimming: 3 bases; junction bases outside the gene matches: 13. The CDR3 has 16 residues. CDR1 and CDR2 (germline): MNHNS, SASEGT. The CDR3 region is CASRHRDSQRDYGYTF. For the CDR3, the DNA is TGTGCCAGCAGGCACCGGGACAGCCAACGCGACTATGGCTACACCTTC.

The rearrangement joins TRBV10-3 to TRBJ2-2; D is possibly TRBD1 or TRBD2 (5 bases each). This CDR3 is built from 16 residues. CDR1 is ENHRY and CDR2 is SYGVKD in the germline V gene. Trimming shortened V by 4 bases and J by 2 bases, and 14 bases separated the two germline ends. DNA of the CDR3: TGTGCCATCAGTGGGGGCTTAGCGATAAACACCGGGGAGCTGTTTTTT. It yields the protein CAISGGLAINTGELFF.

In this sample, this clonotype turned up many times. The chain recombines TRBV28 with TRBJ2-5; maybe TRBD2 (6 bases). Trimming took 8 bases from V and 2 from J, leaving 18 bases between them. There are 15 residues in the CDR3. Germline V lookup: CDR1 MDHEN, CDR2 SYDVKM. The CDR3 coding sequence is TGTGCCAGCCGCCCTAATGGAGGGCTACAAGAGACCCAGTACTTC. This codes for CASRPNGGLQETQYF.

This clonotype was seen repeatedly, ten times or more. In DNA, the CDR3 is TGTGCCAGCAGTTATCCTAGCGGGAGGGTCGGTGAGACCCAGTACTTC. Residues: CASSYPSGRVGETQYF. The genes are TRBV6-9 and TRBJ2-5; 12 bases fit TRBD2. Losses at the gene ends were 2 bases for V and 5 bases for J; bases not matched to a gene: 6. CDR3 length: 16 residues. Germline V CDR1 and CDR2: MNHGY, SVAAGI.

This clonotype was seen ten or more times. The genes are TRBV6-2 or TRBV6-3 and TRBJ2-4; weak D call: TRBD1 (6 bases). V was pared by 6 bases and J by 0 bases, with 21 bases between. Germline CDR1 reads MNHEY; CDR2 reads SVGEGT. The CDR3 totals 18 residues. This chain's CDR3 is CASSLTLGGGLAKNIQYF. The CDR3 nucleotides read TGTGCCAGCAGCCTAACCCTAGGGGGTGGATTAGCCAAAAACATTCAGTACTTC.

This clonotype was detected many times. The V call is TRBV5-1, the J call TRBJ2-2; tentative D call: TRBD2 (5 bases). Trimming cost V 1 base and J 5 bases, with 9 bases left between them. This CDR3 has 14 amino acids. The V gene's germline CDR1 is SGHRS and CDR2 YFSETQ. CDR3 nucleotide sequence: TGCGCCAGCAGCTTGAGATCGGGAACCGGGGAGCTGTTTTTT. Protein: CASSLRSGTGELFF.

This clonotype was recorded many times. The genes are TRBV20-1 and TRBJ1-5; D not certain. CDR1 DFQATT and CDR2 SNEGSKA come from the germline V gene (reference sequence). The CDR3 runs to 13 residues. V shed 7 bases and J shed 2 bases, with 12 bases lying between them. The CDR3, as DNA: TGCAGTGTGGGCGGTAAGGGCAATCAGCCCCAGCATTTT. Its protein product is CSVGGKGNQPQHF.

This clonotype was recorded many times. The chain is built from TRBV7-2 and TRBJ2-5, with unresolved D. The germline V gene has CDR1 SGHTA and CDR2 FQGNSA. Trimming took 4 bases from V and 5 from J, leaving 8 bases between them. This CDR3 region has 12 residues. This CDR3 reads CASSSRSETQYF. In nucleotides, the CDR3 is TGTGCCAGCAGCTCGAGGTCCGAGACCCAGTACTTC.

This clonotype was seen repeatedly, ten times or more. V is TRBV6-2 or TRBV6-3 and J is TRBJ1-5; TRBD1 might be the D (5 bases). CDR1 MNHEY and CDR2 SVGEGT come from the germline V gene. The V end was cut by 6 bases, the J end by 7 bases, with 22 bases between. The CDR3 runs to 16 residues. CDR3 loop: CASRTLRGAGEQPQHF. DNA of the CDR3: TGTGCCAGCAGGACCCTTAGAGGGGCCGGGGAACAGCCCCAGCATTTT.

The chain has TRBV9 and TRBJ2-2, with D perhaps given as TRBD1 or TRBD2 (7 bases each). The CDR3 has 19 residues. The V end was cut by 0 bases, the J end by 0 bases, with 18 bases between. The germline gives CDR1 SGDLS, CDR2 YYNGEE. CDR3 protein: CASSVAPGGAKSNTGELFF. The CDR3 DNA follows: TGTGCCAGCAGCGTAGCCCCAGGGGGGGCGAAATCGAACACCGGGGAGCTGTTTTTT.

Here the CDR3 reads CASSSGTVGVGNQPQHF. The CDR3 nucleotides read TGTGCCAGCAGTAGCGGGACGGTGGGAGTGGGCAATCAGCCCCAGCATTTT. The V call is TRBV6-2 or TRBV6-3, the J call TRBJ1-5, with D tentatively TRBD1 (5 bases). Trimming shortened V by 5 bases and J by 2 bases, and 19 bases separated the two germline ends. This CDR3 is built from 17 residues. The germline V gene has CDR1 MNHEY and CDR2 SVGEGT.

This clonotype appeared many times. This chain uses TRBV6-1 with TRBJ1-3; maybe TRBD1 (5 bases). The CDR3 has 14 amino acids. Germline CDR1 and CDR2: MNHNS and SASEGT. With 6 bases removed from V and 4 bases from J, the gap between germline ends came to 13 bases. In DNA, the CDR3 is TGTGCCAGCAGACCCGGCAGGACAGGAAACACCATATATTTT. Translating gives CASRPGRTGNTIYF.

This clonotype was counted many times. The genes are TRBV7-9 and TRBJ2-2; no clear D gene. The V end was cut by 2 bases, the J end by 0 bases, with 7 bases between. From germline, CDR1 is SEHNR and CDR2 FQNEAQ (reference sequence). CDR3 length: 15 amino acids. This chain's CDR3 is CASSLTATNTGELFF. CDR3 DNA: TGTGCCAGCAGCTTAACGGCCACGAACACCGGGGAGCTGTTTTTT.

Many counts were recorded for this clonotype. The gene calls are TRBV7-8 and TRBJ2-6; D uncertain. The V end was cut by 6 bases, the J end by 0 bases, with 3 bases between. The germline CDR1 and CDR2 sequences are SGHVS and FQNEAQ. This CDR3 contains 13 residues. Written as DNA, the CDR3 is TGTGCCAGCAGTATCTCTGGGGCCAACGTCCTGACTTTC. Its protein product is CASSISGANVLTF.

There are many counts of this clonotype. The chain is built from TRBV11-2 and TRBJ2-7; 10 positions agree with TRBD1. J gave up 9 bases and V 0 bases, and 8 bases lay outside the gene matches. CDR1 is SGHAT and CDR2 is FQNNGV in the germline V gene. This CDR3 is 15 amino acids long. The CDR3 sequence is CASSLEPPGQGTQYF. In DNA, the CDR3 is TGTGCCAGCAGCTTAGAACCTCCGGGACAGGGGACGCAGTACTTC.

The sample holds many counts of this clonotype. The CDR3 region has the DNA TGTGCCAGTAGTATAGCGGGAGGAATGGAAGAGCAGTACTTC. Protein sequence: CASSIAGGMEEQYF. The gene calls are TRBV19 and TRBJ2-7; 7 bases are shared with TRBD2. Germline V gene sequence: CDR1 LNHDA, CDR2 SQIVND (reference sequence). The CDR3 is 14 amino acids. Unmatched junction bases numbered 7, after V lost 1 base and J lost 7 bases.

This clonotype showed up many times. The DNA for the CDR3 is TGTGCCAGCGTGACAGGCGGCAACTATGGCTACACCTTC. This gives the protein CASVTGGNYGYTF. This chain connects TRBV28 to TRBJ1-2, with D perhaps matching TRBD1 (6 bases). The CDR3 runs 13 residues. V dropped 8 bases and J dropped 2 bases, with 12 bases sitting between them. Germline V gene data show CDR1 as MDHEN and CDR2 as SYDVKM.

This clonotype was observed at least ten times. The rearrangement links TRBV6-5 to TRBJ2-2; no clear D gene. V gave up 3 bases and J gave up 6 bases, with 14 bases separating them. The CDR3 is made up of 15 amino acids. The germline CDR1 and CDR2 sequences are MNHEY and SVGAGI. CDR3 DNA: TGTGCCAGCAGTTATGATCTAGTTTTTGCCGGGGAGCTGTTTTTT. It encodes CASSYDLVFAGELFF.